This TCR beta chain was found in a study of T cell responses to AZD1222 COVID-19 vaccine. General study points: Baseline serostatus was positive in only six AZD1222 recipients. With two AZD1222 doses given, Spike-specific TCR breadth and depth both rose. There were repertoire samples only from the period after the peak T cell response.

Sequencing was performed with immunoSEQ multiplex PCR; in TCRdb, only in-frame clones are kept and a portion is missing. The sample contains over 85,000 clones, 88% of which appear only once. A note on this clone: The target antigen is unknown.

With 6 bases removed from V and 3 bases from J, the gap between germline ends came to 11 bases. CDR1 is WNHNN, CDR2 SYGVQD, per germline (reference sequence). The CDR3 length is 14 residues. The V gene is TRBV10-1, the J gene TRBJ2-2; unclear D gene. The material sequenced was peripheral blood, taken on day 0 of AZD1222 vaccination. The TCR originated in an adult in good health. The CDR3 nucleotides are TGCGCCAGCAGAGCCGACCGCTACACCGGGGAGCTGTTTTTT. Translated: CASRADRYTGELFF.